Listed below are T cell receptor beta chains from one sample, sequenced in a study of spatial heterogeneity in lung cancer. TCRdb used MiXCR to reprocess the 5' RACE reads, holding one entry per CDR3 protein. The sample has 20,000 to 30,000 distinct CDR3 sequences; around 10% are singletons. The sample was lung tumor tissue, taken at surgery. The receptors here all came from a male donor with early-stage non-small cell lung cancer. Each CDR3 is given with its conserved first and last residue. D genes are given only for firm matches. Clone size is shown for a subset of rows, as once, few, many or a class of expanded clone.

. | TRBJ2-3 | TRBV28 | . | CASSLLGGIADTQYF | TGTGCCAGCAGTCTCCTTGGGGGTATCGCAGATACGCAGTATTTT
. | TRBJ2-7 | TRBV29-1 | few | CSVEEGGIEQYF | TGCAGCGTTGAAGAGGGGGGCATAGAGCAGTACTTC
TRBD1 | TRBJ1-2 | TRBV5-1 | many | CASSLEGTGNYGYTF | TGCGCCAGCAGCTTGGAGGGGACAGGCAACTATGGCTACACCTTC
. | TRBJ1-5 | TRBV29-1 | few | CSVVGGPNQPQHF | TGCAGCGTTGTCGGAGGACCCAATCAGCCCCAGCATTTT
TRBD2 | TRBJ2-7 | TRBV20-1 | many | CSAEGLGRYEQYF | TGCAGTGCAGAGGGACTAGGGAGGTACGAGCAGTACTTC
. | TRBJ1-4 | TRBV7-9 | many | CASSPLGGRATNEKLFF | TGTGCCAGCAGCCCACTCGGAGGACGTGCAACTAATGAAAAACTGTTTTTT
. | TRBJ2-7 | TRBV20-1 | few | CSAGGTYEQYF | TGCAGTGCGGGGGGCACCTACGAGCAGTACTTC
. | TRBJ1-1 | TRBV7-2 | many | CASSSQYSGVTEAFF | TGTGCCAGCAGCTCGCAATACTCAGGGGTCACTGAAGCTTTCTTT
. | TRBJ2-2 | TRBV5-4 | . | CASSSELSGSCFF | .
TRBD1 | TRBJ2-7 | TRBV7-3 | few | CASSLLTGGEQYF | TGTGCCAGCAGCTTACTTACAGGGGGCGAGCAGTACTTC
. | TRBJ2-5 | TRBV27 | . | CASSWIPPETQYF | TGTGCCAGCAGCTGGATCCCCCCCGAGACCCAGTACTTC
. | TRBJ2-5 | TRBV6-2/TRBV6-3 | many | CASSYRRTRSWETQYF | TGTGCCAGCAGTTATCGTCGGACAAGGTCCTGGGAGACCCAGTACTTC
. | TRBJ2-4 | TRBV27 | many | CASSLNGRNIQYF | TGTGCCAGCAGTTTAAATGGAAGGAACATTCAGTACTTC
. | TRBJ2-3 | TRBV12-3/TRBV12-4 | few | CASSDRYPADTQYF | TGTGCCAGCAGTGACAGATACCCGGCAGATACGCAGTATTTT
. | TRBJ1-5 | TRBV20-1 | . | CSAPPGVDQPQHF | TGCAGTGCCCCACCCGGGGTGGATCAGCCCCAGCATTTT
. | TRBJ2-5 | TRBV4-2 | many | CASSQEKGPWPETQYF | TGTGCCAGCAGCCAAGAGAAGGGCCCATGGCCAGAGACCCAGTACTTC
. | TRBJ1-5 | TRBV3-1 | many | CASSPVGGGNQPQHF | TGTGCCAGCAGCCCTGTAGGAGGAGGCAATCAGCCCCAGCATTTT
. | TRBJ2-1 | TRBV23-1 | few | CASSQSWGDEQFF | TGCGCCAGCAGTCAATCGTGGGGGGATGAGCAGTTCTTC
TRBD1 | TRBJ2-7 | TRBV7-8 | . | CASSARDRAREQYF | TGTGCCAGCAGCGCCCGGGACAGGGCTCGGGAGCAGTACTTC
TRBD1 | TRBJ2-1 | TRBV18 | . | CASSPTGAYNEQFF | TGTGCCAGCTCACCTACAGGGGCCTACAATGAGCAGTTCTTC
. | TRBJ2-1 | TRBV7-3 | few | CASNWEGEFF | TGTGCCAGCAACTGGGAGGGGGAGTTCTTC
. | TRBJ2-5 | TRBV10-3 | many | CAISEGSQETQYF | TGTGCCATCAGTGAAGGCAGCCAAGAGACCCAGTACTTC
. | TRBJ1-2 | TRBV5-1 | many | CASSLGLTANYGYTF | TGCGCCAGCAGCTTGGGACTCACAGCTAACTATGGCTACACCTTC
TRBD2 | TRBJ2-2 | TRBV19 | . | CASRLAGVNTGELFF | TGTGCCAGTAGACTAGCGGGAGTTAATACCGGGGAGCTGTTTTTT
. | TRBJ2-1 | TRBV5-5 | many | CASSSPGGENNEQFF | TGTGCCAGCAGCTCGCCGGGGGGCGAGAACAATGAGCAGTTCTTC
. | TRBJ2-7 | TRBV20-1 | many | CSPRGPYEQYF | TGCAGCCCGCGGGGCCCCTACGAGCAGTACTTC
TRBD1 | TRBJ2-5 | TRBV5-1 | few | CASSWGQGDPQETQYF | TGCGCCAGCAGCTGGGGACAGGGGGACCCGCAAGAGACCCAGTACTTC
. | TRBJ2-3 | TRBV20-1 | . | CSARPVLGTDTQYF | TGCAGTGCTAGGCCCGTCTTGGGCACAGATACGCAGTATTTT
. | TRBJ2-5 | TRBV18 | few | CASSPRTEKETQYF | TGTGCCAGCTCACCGCGAACGGAGAAAGAGACCCAGTACTTC
TRBD2 | TRBJ2-1 | TRBV7-2 | few | CASSSSGVEDEQFF | TGTGCCAGCAGCTCAAGCGGGGTTGAAGATGAGCAGTTCTTC
TRBD2 | TRBJ2-3 | TRBV4-2 | . | CASSQEIAGGPDTQYF | TGTGCCAGCAGCCAAGAGATAGCGGGGGGGCCAGATACGCAGTATTTT
. | TRBJ2-1 | TRBV6-1 | few | CASSRDQTGNEQFF | TGTGCCAGCAGTCGGGACCAAACTGGCAATGAGCAATTCTTC
. | TRBJ1-5 | TRBV7-8 | . | CATSLRNRLDNQPQHF | TGTGCCACCAGCTTGAGGAACAGGCTGGACAATCAGCCCCAGCATTTT
. | TRBJ2-1 | TRBV7-2 | . | CASSFGGGYEQFF | TGTGCCAGCAGCTTCGGAGGGGGGTATGAGCAGTTCTTC
. | TRBJ2-2 | TRBV4-3 | many | CASSQGPATGELFF | TGCGCCAGCAGCCAGGGCCCGGCCACCGGGGAGCTGTTTTTT
TRBD2 | TRBJ2-7 | TRBV20-1 | many | CSAPRLAGTYEQYF | TGCAGTGCTCCCCGACTAGCGGGAACCTACGAGCAGTACTTC